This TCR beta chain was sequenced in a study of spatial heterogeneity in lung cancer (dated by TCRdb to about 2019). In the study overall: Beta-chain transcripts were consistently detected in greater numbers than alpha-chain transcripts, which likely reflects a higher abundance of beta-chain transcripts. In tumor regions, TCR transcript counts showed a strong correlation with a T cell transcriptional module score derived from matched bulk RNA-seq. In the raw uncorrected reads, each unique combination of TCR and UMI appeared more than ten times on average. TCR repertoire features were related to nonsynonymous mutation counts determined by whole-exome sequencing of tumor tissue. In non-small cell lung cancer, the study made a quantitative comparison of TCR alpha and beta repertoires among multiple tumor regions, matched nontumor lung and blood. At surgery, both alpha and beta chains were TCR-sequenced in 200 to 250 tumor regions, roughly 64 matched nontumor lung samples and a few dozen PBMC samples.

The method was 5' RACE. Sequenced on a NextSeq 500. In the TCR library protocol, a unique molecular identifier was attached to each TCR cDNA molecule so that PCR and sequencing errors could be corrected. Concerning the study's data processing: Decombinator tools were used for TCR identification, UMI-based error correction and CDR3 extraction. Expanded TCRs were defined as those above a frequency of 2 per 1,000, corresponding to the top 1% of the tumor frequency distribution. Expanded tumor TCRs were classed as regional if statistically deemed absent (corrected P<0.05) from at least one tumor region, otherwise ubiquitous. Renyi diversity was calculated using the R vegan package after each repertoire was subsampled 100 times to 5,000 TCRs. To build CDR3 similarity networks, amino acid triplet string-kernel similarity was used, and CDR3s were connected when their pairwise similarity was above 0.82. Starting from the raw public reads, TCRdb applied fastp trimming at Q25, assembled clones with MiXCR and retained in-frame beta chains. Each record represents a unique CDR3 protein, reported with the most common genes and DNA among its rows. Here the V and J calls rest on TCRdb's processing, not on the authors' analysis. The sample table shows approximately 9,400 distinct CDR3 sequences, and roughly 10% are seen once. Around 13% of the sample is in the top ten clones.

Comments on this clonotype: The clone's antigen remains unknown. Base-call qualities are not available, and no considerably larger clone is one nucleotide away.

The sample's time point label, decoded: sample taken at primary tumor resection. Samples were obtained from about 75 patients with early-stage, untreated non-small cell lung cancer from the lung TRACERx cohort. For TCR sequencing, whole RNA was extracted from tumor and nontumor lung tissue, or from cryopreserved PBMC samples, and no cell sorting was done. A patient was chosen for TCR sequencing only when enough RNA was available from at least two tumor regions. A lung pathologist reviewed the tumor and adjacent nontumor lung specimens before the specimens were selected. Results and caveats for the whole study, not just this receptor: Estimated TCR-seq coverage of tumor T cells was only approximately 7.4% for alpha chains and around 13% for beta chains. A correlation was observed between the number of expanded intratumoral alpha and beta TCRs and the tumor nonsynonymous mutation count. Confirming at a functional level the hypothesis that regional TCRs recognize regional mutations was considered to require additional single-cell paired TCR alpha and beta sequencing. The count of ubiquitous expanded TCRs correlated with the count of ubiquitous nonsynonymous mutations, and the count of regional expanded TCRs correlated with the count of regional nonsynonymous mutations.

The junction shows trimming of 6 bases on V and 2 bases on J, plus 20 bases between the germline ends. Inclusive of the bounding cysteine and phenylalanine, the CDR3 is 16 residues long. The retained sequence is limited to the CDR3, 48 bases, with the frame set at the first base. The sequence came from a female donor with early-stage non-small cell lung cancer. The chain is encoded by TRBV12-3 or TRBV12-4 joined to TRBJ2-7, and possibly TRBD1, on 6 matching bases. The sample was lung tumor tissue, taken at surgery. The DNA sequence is TGTGCCAGCAGCCTAAAAATAAGGGGGATCGCCTACGAGCAGTACTTC. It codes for CASSLKIRGIAYEQYF.